Shown below are 6 T cell receptor beta chains from a single sample sequenced in a study of cytomegalovirus exposure and HLA in healthy donors. The primer mix had 60 Vbeta and 13 Jbeta primers. The table came from immunoSEQ multiplex PCR; TCRdb's copy has only in-frame clones and leaves some out. The sample lists hundreds of thousands of clones, 70% to 90% occurring once. The source material was PBMCs. The receptors were sampled from a woman under 30 in good health and CMV-seronegative.

The chain recombines TRBV7-8 with TRBJ2-1; 8 bases agree with TRBD2. Trimming took 1 base from V and 8 from J; bases not matched to a gene: 10. The CDR3 runs to 16 residues. CDR1 is SGHVS, CDR2 FQNEAQ, per germline. CDR3 in amino acids: CASSLVSGGPSDEQFF. The CDR3 DNA is TGTGCCAGCAGCTTAGTGTCGGGGGGGCCCTCGGATGAGCAGTTCTTC.

The V and J genes are TRBV4-2 and TRBJ2-1, with 10 bases aligning to TRBD2. V shed 1 base, J shed 6 bases, and the junction held 6 bases outside the gene matches. The CDR3 covers 16 residues. Germline loops: CDR1 LGHNA, CDR2 YNFKEQ. CDR3 in DNA: TGTGCCAGCAGCCAAGCCGGGACTAGCGTCTCCAATGAGCAGTTCTTC. This encodes CASSQAGTSVSNEQFF.

V and J are TRBV18 and TRBJ2-5, with 9 bases that match TRBD2. This CDR3 region has 16 residues. Looked up from germline, CDR1 is KGHSH and CDR2 is LQKENI. V lost 3 bases, J lost 1 base, and 6 bases stayed unmatched. In nucleotides, the CDR3 is TGTGCCAGCTCACCCCGGACTAGCGACAGCCAAGAGACCCAGTACTTC. This sequence encodes CASSPRTSDSQETQYF.

The V call is TRBV6-6, the J call TRBJ2-5; 8 bases fit TRBD2. The CDR3 has 16 amino acids. Unmatched junction bases numbered 11, after V lost 3 bases and J lost 5 bases. The germline gives CDR1 MNHNY, CDR2 SVGAGI (reference sequence). The CDR3 loop reads CASSYPPLGGAETQYF. The DNA of the CDR3 is TGTGCCAGCAGTTATCCTCCACTCGGGGGGGCGGAGACCCAGTACTTC.

The gene calls are TRBV11-2 and TRBJ2-2; weak D call: TRBD1 (5 bases). The CDR3 runs 13 residues. V lost 1 base and J lost 6, with 6 bases in between. The germline CDR1 and CDR2 sequences are SGHAT and FQNNGV. Here the CDR3 DNA reads TGTGCCAGCAGCTTAGGGGGCTCCGGGGAGCTGTTTTTT. Encoded protein: CASSLGGSGELFF.

The sample holds one count of this clone. This chain links TRBV2 with TRBJ2-5, with D tentatively TRBD2 (5 bases). Deletions cut 7 bases from V and 2 bases from J, with 14 bases between. CDR1 is SNHLY and CDR2 is FYNNEI in the germline V gene. This CDR3 has 14 amino acids. The CDR3, as DNA: TGTGCCAGCAATTCTGCGGACTGGCAAGAGACCCAGTACTTC. Protein: CASNSADWQETQYF.